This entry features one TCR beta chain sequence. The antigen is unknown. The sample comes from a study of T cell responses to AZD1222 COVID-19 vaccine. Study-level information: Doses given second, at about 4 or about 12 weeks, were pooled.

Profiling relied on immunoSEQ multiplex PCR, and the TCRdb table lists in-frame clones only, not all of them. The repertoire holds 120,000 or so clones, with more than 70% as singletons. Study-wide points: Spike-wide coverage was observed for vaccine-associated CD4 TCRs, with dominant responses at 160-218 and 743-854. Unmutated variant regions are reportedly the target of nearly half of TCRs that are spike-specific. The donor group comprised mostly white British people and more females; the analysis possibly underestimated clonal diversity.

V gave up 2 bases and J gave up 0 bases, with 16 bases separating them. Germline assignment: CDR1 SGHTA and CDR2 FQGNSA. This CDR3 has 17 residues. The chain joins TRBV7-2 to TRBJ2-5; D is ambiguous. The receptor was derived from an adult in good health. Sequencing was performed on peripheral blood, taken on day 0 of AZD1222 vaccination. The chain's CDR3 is CASSLMGFGKDQETQYF. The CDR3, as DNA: TGTGCCAGCAGCTTAATGGGGTTTGGGAAGGACCAAGAGACCCAGTACTTC.